These 19 T cell receptor beta chains were all obtained from the same sample, sequenced in a study of CD8+ T cells in alopecia areata. As to treatment: oral pan-JAK inhibitor, 5-10 mg twice daily. The authors extracted RNA and reverse transcribed it into cDNA as the sequencing template. Clones were sequenced by immunoSEQ multiplex PCR, and TCRdb holds only the in-frame ones, with some missing. The table shows 110,000 to 150,000 clones, with less than 70% occurring only once. The sequencing here drew on CD8+ T cells sorted from blood, taken at week 4, from a patient treated with tofacitinib. The origin of the receptors is a human donor with alopecia areata.

This chain links TRBV30 with TRBJ1-5; 9 bases map to TRBD1. The CDR3 sequence is 17 residues long. The germline V gene encodes CDR1 GTSNPN and CDR2 SVGIG (reference sequence). After removal of 0 bases from V and 4 bases from J, the junction contained 10 bases not matched to a gene. CDR3 bases: TGTGCCTGGAGTGTACCGCTGGGACAGGGCAGAAATCAGCCCCAGCATTTT. Its protein product is CAWSVPLGQGRNQPQHF.

This clone has a handful of counts. V usage is TRBV29-1 and J usage is TRBJ2-5; TRBD1 matches at 9 bases. The CDR3 has 14 residues. Germline CDR1 reads SQVTM; CDR2 reads ANQGSEA. Unmatched junction bases numbered 8, after V lost 6 bases and J lost 3 bases. For the CDR3, the DNA is TGCAGCGTCCTGGGGACAGGGCGGGAAGAGACCCAGTACTTC. Encoded protein: CSVLGTGREETQYF.

The chain uses TRBV7-2 and TRBJ2-3; no firm D call. The V gene lost 1 base and the J gene lost 2 bases, with 10 bases spanning the gap. From germline, CDR1 is SGHTA and CDR2 FQGNSA. The CDR3 spans 15 residues. In nucleotides, the CDR3 is TGTGCCAGCAGCTTAGGCGGCCTTACCACAGATACGCAGTATTTT. It specifies CASSLGGLTTDTQYF.

This chain uses TRBV29-1 with TRBJ1-2; tentatively, D is TRBD1 (5 bases). The CDR3 spans 13 residues. CDR1 is SQVTM and CDR2 is ANQGSEA in the germline V gene. V was clipped by 3 bases and J by 3 bases, with 11 bases between them. The CDR3 is CSVEGRAYYGYTF. Here the CDR3 DNA reads TGCAGCGTTGAGGGCAGGGCCTACTATGGCTACACCTTC.

The chain combines TRBV2 with TRBJ1-2; 7 bases match TRBD1. V trimming: 4 bases; J trimming: 0 bases; junction bases outside the gene matches: 5. This CDR3 is 15 amino acids long. From germline, CDR1 is SNHLY and CDR2 FYNNEI. The CDR3 bases are TGTGCCAGCAGTGTTTACGGACAGGCTAACTATGGCTACACCTTC. Residues: CASSVYGQANYGYTF.

The chain has TRBV6-5 and TRBJ2-2; TRBD2 might be the D (5 bases). CDR1 and CDR2 (germline): MNHEY, SVGAGI. Trimming took off 0 bases at V and 6 bases at J, with 8 bases between the two ends. This CDR3 spans 14 amino acids. The CDR3: CASSYSFGAGELFF. The CDR3 nucleotides are TGTGCCAGCAGTTACTCCTTCGGGGCCGGGGAGCTGTTTTTT.

The chain couples TRBV29-1 to TRBJ2-2; either TRBD1 or TRBD2 may fit D (5 bases each). The V and J ends lost 7 bases and 2 bases respectively, with 14 bases between them. CDR1 and CDR2 (germline): SQVTM, ANQGSEA. The CDR3 extends over 14 amino acids. The CDR3 region is CSALGTGNTGELFF. CDR3 DNA: TGCAGCGCCCTAGGGACGGGTAACACCGGGGAGCTGTTTTTT.

V gene TRBV11-2 combines with J gene TRBJ1-2; 10 bases are shared with TRBD1. Per germline, CDR1 SGHAT and CDR2 FQNNGV. Losses at the gene ends were 1 base for V and 6 bases for J; bases not matched to a gene: 5. CDR3 length: 15 residues. The CDR3 DNA reads as TGTGCCAGCAGCTTAGTGGGGACAGGGGCCGATGGCTACACCTTC. Translating it yields CASSLVGTGADGYTF.

This chain links TRBV30 with TRBJ1-2; unclear D gene. The V and J ends lost 8 bases and 3 bases respectively, with 10 bases between them. The CDR3 is 11 residues long. The germline V gene encodes CDR1 GTSNPN and CDR2 SVGIG (reference sequence). The CDR3 region has the DNA TGTGCCGTTAGCGAGGACTATGGCTACACCTTC. Translating it yields CAVSEDYGYTF.

A single count supports this clone. The genes are TRBV6-5 and TRBJ1-2, with TRBD1 as a possible D gene (5 bases). The V gene lost 5 bases and the J gene lost 3 bases, with 7 bases spanning the gap. Germline lookup yields CDR1 MNHEY and CDR2 SVGAGI. The CDR3 totals 12 residues. CDR3 sequence: CASSQGDYGYTF. The DNA of the CDR3 is TGTGCCAGCAGTCAAGGGGACTATGGCTACACCTTC.

Details on this clone: Other DNA sequences in the same sample also yield this CDR3. This chain connects TRBV20-1 to TRBJ1-2; unclear D gene. The V gene's germline CDR1 is DFQATT and CDR2 SNEGSKA (reference sequence). V shed 3 bases and J shed 5 bases, with 7 bases lying between them. This CDR3 spans 11 amino acids. CDR3 region: CSARASYGYTF. CDR3 bases: TGCAGTGCTAGGGCCTCGTATGGCTACACCTTC.

V gene TRBV12-5 combines with J gene TRBJ2-1; D remains ambiguous. The CDR3 totals 12 residues. Trimming cost V 4 bases and J 14 bases, with 15 bases left between them. The germline CDR1 and CDR2 sequences are LGHNT and FRNRAP. In DNA form, the CDR3 reads TGTGCTAGTGGTTCCATAGCTCCCACCAAGTTCTTC. Translating it yields CASGSIAPTKFF.

This clone showed up just a few times. This chain connects TRBV27 to TRBJ1-2; D uncertain. V was clipped by 3 bases and J by 6 bases, with 11 bases between them. This CDR3 comprises 13 residues. Germline V lookup: CDR1 MNHEY, CDR2 SMNVEV (reference sequence). The CDR3 sequence is CASSLSFIDGYTF. The CDR3 coding sequence is TGTGCCAGCAGTTTGTCATTCATCGATGGCTACACCTTC.

This clone was detected a few times. The V call is TRBV21-1, the J call TRBJ2-5; TRBD1 is the table's D call, not checked against the DNA. TRBV21-1 is described as a pseudogene. This CDR3 contains 17 residues. The CDR3 loop is CASSKRPGGTHQETQYF. DNA for the CDR3: TGTGCCAGCAGCAAAAGACCAGGGGGCACCCATCAAGAGACCCAGTACTTC.

This clone was observed a handful of times. This sequence joins TRBV25-1 and TRBJ1-1; the D is unclear. V was shortened by 0 bases and J by 0 bases, with 11 bases between the two germline ends. Looked up from germline, CDR1 is MGHDK and CDR2 is SYGVNS. The CDR3 consists of 16 residues. CDR3 in DNA: TGTGCCAGCAGTGAATATGGGCAGTCCCTGAACACTGAAGCTTTCTTT. Protein sequence: CASSEYGQSLNTEAFF.

With regard to this clone: Other DNA sequences in this sample translate to the same CDR3. The chain recombines TRBV5-1 with TRBJ1-1; no clear D. Germline V gene data show CDR1 as SGHRS and CDR2 as YFSETQ. The V and J ends lost 0 bases and 2 bases respectively, with 5 bases between them. The CDR3 is 13 residues long. The CDR3 reads CASSLVPNTEAFF. CDR3 DNA: TGCGCCAGCAGCTTGGTACCTAACACTGAAGCTTTCTTT.

The V call is TRBV9, the J call TRBJ2-7; TRBD2 agrees at 11 bases. Trimming at V came to 3 bases and at J to 0 bases, leaving 8 bases not matched to a gene. This CDR3 region has 17 residues. Germline CDR1 is SGDLS and CDR2 is YYNGEE. The CDR3 DNA is TGTGCCAGCAGCGGGAGCCCGACTAGCGGGGACTCCTACGAGCAGTACTTC. It translates to CASSGSPTSGDSYEQYF.

The chain is built from TRBV7-8 and TRBJ2-7; 12 bases line up with TRBD2. V dropped 5 bases and J dropped 2; count of bases not matched to a gene: 4. The germline V gene has CDR1 SGHVS and CDR2 FQNEAQ. The CDR3 runs 15 residues. The CDR3 nucleotides read TGTGCCAGCAGCCTAAGACTAGCGGGGGCCTACGAGCAGTACTTC. This sequence encodes CASSLRLAGAYEQYF.

The V gene is TRBV5-4, the J gene TRBJ1-2; a possible D gene is TRBD1 (5 bases). Per germline, CDR1 SGHNT and CDR2 YYREEE (reference sequence). V lost 4 bases, J lost 3 bases, and 13 bases lay in between. The CDR3 consists of 14 residues. CDR3 DNA: TGTGCCAGCAGCCCCCTGGACACAGACTATGGCTACACCTTC. Translating gives CASSPLDTDYGYTF.